These 5 T cell receptor beta chains were all obtained from the same sample, sequenced in a study of T-cell memory formation after mild COVID-19. TCRdb itself ran the 5' RACE reads through MiXCR, one entry per CDR3 protein. The sample includes approximately 290,000 distinct CDR3 sequences, 8.2% of them seen just once. Specimen: PBMCs or a T cell subset sorted from them (not recorded which). These receptors originate from a man aged 18 to 30 who had mild COVID-19 (a few samples of this study predate the infection). Cell type and time point are not known.

The rearrangement links TRBV6-1 to TRBJ1-6; D might be TRBD1 (6 bases). The CDR3 totals 14 residues. In germline, CDR1 is MNHNS, CDR2 SASEGT. Between the trimmed V and J ends, which lost 3 bases and 7 bases, there was a span of 10 bases. This CDR3 reads CASSDTGWNSPLHF. DNA for the CDR3: TGTGCCAGCAGTGACACAGGGTGGAATTCACCCCTCCACTTT.

The gene calls are TRBV4-2 and TRBJ1-2; 7 positions match TRBD1. J lost 4 bases, V lost 3 bases, and 5 bases had no gene match. The CDR3 sequence is 14 residues long. The germline V gene encodes CDR1 LGHNA and CDR2 YNFKEQ. CDR3 region: CASSQGGTAYGYTF. The CDR3 DNA follows: TGTGCCAGCAGCCAGGGCGGGACAGCCTATGGCTACACCTTC.

This clonotype has more than one count but fewer than ten. The rearrangement joins TRBV28 to TRBJ2-5; D may be TRBD2 (5 bases). Trimming removed 6 bases at V and 2 bases at J, with 10 bases between. Per germline, CDR1 MDHEN and CDR2 SYDVKM. The CDR3 loop spans 13 amino acids. CDR3 loop: CASSKSGQETQYF. The CDR3 region has the DNA TGTGCCAGCAGCAAATCGGGGCAAGAGACCCAGTACTTC.

This clonotype has more than one count but fewer than ten. This chain joins TRBV9 and TRBJ2-3, with D unresolved. CDR1 and CDR2 (germline): SGDLS, YYNGEE. The CDR3 length is 13 residues. V dropped 4 bases and J dropped 6 bases, with 12 bases sitting between them. This CDR3 is CASSPSLTDTQYF. The CDR3 DNA sequence: TGTGCCAGCAGCCCGTCCTTGACGGATACGCAGTATTTT.

This clonotype came up many times. V is TRBV7-2 and J is TRBJ1-3, with D maybe TRBD1 (6 bases). The CDR3 spans 21 residues. Looked up from germline, CDR1 is SGHTA and CDR2 is FQGNSA. Trimming removed 1 base from V and 4 bases from J, with 29 bases in between. CDR3 nucleotides: TGTGCCAGCAGCTTAGTGGATCTCCTGTGGGACACCGATGTTTCAGGAAACACCATATATTTT. Protein: CASSLVDLLWDTDVSGNTIYF. Full variable domain (remainder filled in from reference TRBV7-2 and TRBJ1-3): GAGVSQSPSNKVTEKGKDVELRCDPISGHTALYWYRQSLGQGLEFLIYFQGNSAPDKSGLPSDRFSAERTGGSVSTLTIQRTQQEDSAVYLCASSLVDLLWDTDVSGNTIYFGEGSWLTVV.